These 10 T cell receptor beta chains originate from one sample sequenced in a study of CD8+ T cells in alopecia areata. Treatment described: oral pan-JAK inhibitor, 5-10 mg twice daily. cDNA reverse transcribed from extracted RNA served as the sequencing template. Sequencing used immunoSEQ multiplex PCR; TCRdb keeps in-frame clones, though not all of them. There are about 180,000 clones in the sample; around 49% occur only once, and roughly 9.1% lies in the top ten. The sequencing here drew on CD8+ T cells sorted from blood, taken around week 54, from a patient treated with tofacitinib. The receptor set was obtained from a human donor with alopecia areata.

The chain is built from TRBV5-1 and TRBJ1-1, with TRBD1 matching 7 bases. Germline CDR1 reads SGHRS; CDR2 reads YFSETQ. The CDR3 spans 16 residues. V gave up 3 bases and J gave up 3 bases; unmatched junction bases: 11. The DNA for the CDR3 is TGCGCCAGCAGCTGGAAAGGGGACAGCCTTTACACTGAAGCTTTCTTT. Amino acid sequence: CASSWKGDSLYTEAFF.

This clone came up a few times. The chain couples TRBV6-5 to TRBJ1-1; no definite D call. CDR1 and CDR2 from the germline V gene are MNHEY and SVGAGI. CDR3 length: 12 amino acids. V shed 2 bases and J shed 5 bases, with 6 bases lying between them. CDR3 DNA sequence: TGTGCCAGCAGTTACGAAGGGACTGAAGCTTTCTTT. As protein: CASSYEGTEAFF.

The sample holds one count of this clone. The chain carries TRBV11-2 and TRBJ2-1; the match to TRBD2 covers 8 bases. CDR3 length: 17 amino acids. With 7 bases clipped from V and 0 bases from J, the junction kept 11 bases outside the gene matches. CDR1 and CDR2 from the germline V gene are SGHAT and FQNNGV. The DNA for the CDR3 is TGTGCCAGCAAACCCAGTACGGGACTAGGCTCCTACAATGAGCAGTTCTTC. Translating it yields CASKPSTGLGSYNEQFF. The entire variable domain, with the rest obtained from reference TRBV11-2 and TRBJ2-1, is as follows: EAGVAQSPRYKIIEKRQSVAFWCNPISGHATLYWYQQILGQGPKLLIQFQNNGVVDDSQLPKDRFSAERLKGVDSTLKIQPAKLEDSAVYLCASKPSTGLGSYNEQFFGPGTRLTVL.

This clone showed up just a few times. The CDR3 is CASSVAGSGTGELFF. CDR3 sequence (DNA): TGTGCCAGCAGCGTCGCGGGTTCGGGCACCGGGGAGCTGTTTTTT. The V and J genes are TRBV7-6 and TRBJ2-2; weak D call: TRBD2 (5 bases). The V gene's germline CDR1 is SGHVS and CDR2 FNYEAQ. The germline V and J ends were trimmed by 5 bases and 4 bases, with 14 bases remaining between them. The CDR3 consists of 15 residues.

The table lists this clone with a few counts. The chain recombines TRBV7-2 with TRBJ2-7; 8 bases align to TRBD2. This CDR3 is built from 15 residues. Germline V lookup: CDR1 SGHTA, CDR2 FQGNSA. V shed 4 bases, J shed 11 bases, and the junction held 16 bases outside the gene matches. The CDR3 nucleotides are TGTGCCAGCAGCTCGCTGGGAGCGGGAGCCCCCCTGGAGTACTTC. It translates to CASSSLGAGAPLEYF. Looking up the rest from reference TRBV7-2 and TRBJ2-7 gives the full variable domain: GAGVSQSPSNKVTEKGKDVELRCDPISGHTALYWYRQSLGQGLEFLIYFQGNSAPDKSGLPSDRFSAERTGGSVSTLTIQRTQQEDSAVYLCASSSLGAGAPLEYFGPGTRLTVT.

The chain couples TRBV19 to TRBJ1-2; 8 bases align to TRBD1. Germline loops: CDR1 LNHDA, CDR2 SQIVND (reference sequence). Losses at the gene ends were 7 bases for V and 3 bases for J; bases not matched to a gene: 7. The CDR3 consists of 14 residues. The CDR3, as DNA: TGTGCCAGTACCGCAGGGGGCGCCGACTATGGCTACACCTTC. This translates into CASTAGGADYGYTF.

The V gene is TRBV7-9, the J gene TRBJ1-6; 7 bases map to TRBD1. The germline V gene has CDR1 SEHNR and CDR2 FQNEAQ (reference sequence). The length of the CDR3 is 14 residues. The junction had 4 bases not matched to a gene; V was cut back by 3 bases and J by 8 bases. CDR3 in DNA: TGTGCCAGCAGCTTGGAGGGGGCCCATTCACCCCTCCACTTT. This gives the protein CASSLEGAHSPLHF.

The CDR3 sequence is CAWSGRETFSYEQYF. The CDR3 DNA is TGTGCCTGGAGTGGCCGGGAGACATTCAGCTACGAGCAGTACTTC. This rearrangement joins TRBV30 to TRBJ2-7; D perhaps matches TRBD2 (6 bases). Germline V gene data show CDR1 as GTSNPN and CDR2 as SVGIG (reference sequence). Trimming took off 1 base at V and 3 bases at J, with 16 bases between the two ends. CDR3 length equals 15 residues.

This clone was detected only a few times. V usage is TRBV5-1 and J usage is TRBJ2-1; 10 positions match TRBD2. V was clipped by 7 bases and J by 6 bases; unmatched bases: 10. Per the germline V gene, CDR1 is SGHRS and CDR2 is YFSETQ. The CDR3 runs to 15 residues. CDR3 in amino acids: CASGPLAGEGNEQFF. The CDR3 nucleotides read TGCGCCAGCGGCCCCCTAGCGGGGGAAGGCAATGAGCAGTTCTTC.

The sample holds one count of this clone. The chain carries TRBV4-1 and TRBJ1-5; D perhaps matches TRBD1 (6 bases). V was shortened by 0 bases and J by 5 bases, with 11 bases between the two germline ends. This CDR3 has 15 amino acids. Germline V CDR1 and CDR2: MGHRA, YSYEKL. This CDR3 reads CASSQEGQGYQPQHF. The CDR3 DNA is TGCGCCAGCAGCCAAGAGGGCCAGGGGTATCAGCCCCAGCATTTT.